The T cell receptor beta chain described here comes from a study of Tregs in tolerant kidney transplant recipients. CDR1 and CDR2 (germline): LGHNA, YSLEER. The CDR3 runs to 20 residues. V shed 0 bases and J 2 bases; nucleotides not matched to a gene: 12. This table comes from immunoSEQ multiplex PCR, and its TCRdb copy is limited to in-frame clones, with some not included. The sample has fewer than 80,000 clones; nearly 98% are singletons. The source is a human donor who received a combined kidney and bone marrow transplant. The sequencing used Tregs from blood, collected before the transplant. The rearrangement links TRBV4-3 to TRBJ2-3; TRBD2 matches at 12 bases. The CDR3 sequence: CASSQEWTSGIGPPTDTQYF. The CDR3 nucleotides read TGCGCCAGCAGCCAAGAGTGGACTAGCGGGATAGGGCCCCCCACAGATACGCAGTATTTT.